The clone carrying this T cell receptor beta chain was seen repeatedly, ten times or more. Its cognate antigen is unknown. The sample is drawn from a study of molecular identifiers for immune sequencing clone quantification. MiXCR, run by TCRdb on the PCR reads, gives a single entry per CDR3 protein. The sample yields 460,000 or so distinct CDR3 sequences, about a fifth seen once. Naive CD8 T cells were sorted as CD8+CD4-CCR7+CD45RA+. Broader study findings: Clones with over 20 RNA copies captured over 98% of effector molecules but under 1% of naive ones.

V shed 0 bases and J 6 bases; nucleotides not matched to a gene: 11. The CDR3 length is 16 residues. Germline V gene lookup returns CDR1 LGHNA and CDR2 YSLEER. The sample consisted of naive CD8+ T cells from blood, with Jurkat cell RNA spiked in. As to subset: FACS-sorted CD8+CD4-CCR7+CD45RA+ naive T cells. The receptor's source is a human donor in good health. Some libraries in this study had Jurkat cell RNA spiked in. The rearrangement joins TRBV4-3 to TRBJ2-7; 7 bases line up with TRBD2. As DNA, the CDR3 is TGCGCCAGCAGCCAAGATTGGGGGGGTCTGGGGCGCGAGCAGTACTTC. Translated: CASSQDWGGLGREQYF.